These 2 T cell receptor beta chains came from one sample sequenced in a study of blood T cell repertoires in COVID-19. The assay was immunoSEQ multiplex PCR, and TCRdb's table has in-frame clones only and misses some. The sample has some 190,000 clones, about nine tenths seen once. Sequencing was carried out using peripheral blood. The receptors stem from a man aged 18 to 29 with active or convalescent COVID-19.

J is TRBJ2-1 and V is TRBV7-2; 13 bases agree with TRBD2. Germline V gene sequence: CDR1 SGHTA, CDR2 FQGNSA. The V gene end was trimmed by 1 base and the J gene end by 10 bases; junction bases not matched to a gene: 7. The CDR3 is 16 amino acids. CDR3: CASSLELAGGPREQFF. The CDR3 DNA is TGTGCCAGCAGCTTAGAACTAGCGGGAGGGCCTCGAGAGCAGTTCTTC.

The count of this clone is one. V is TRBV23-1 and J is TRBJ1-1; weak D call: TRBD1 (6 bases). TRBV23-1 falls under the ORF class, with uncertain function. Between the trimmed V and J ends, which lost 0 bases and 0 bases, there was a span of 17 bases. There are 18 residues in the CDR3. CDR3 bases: TGCGCCAGCAGTCAATCAGTGGGGGCCGAACTCTTGAACACTGAAGCTTTCTTT. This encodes CASSQSVGAELLNTEAFF.